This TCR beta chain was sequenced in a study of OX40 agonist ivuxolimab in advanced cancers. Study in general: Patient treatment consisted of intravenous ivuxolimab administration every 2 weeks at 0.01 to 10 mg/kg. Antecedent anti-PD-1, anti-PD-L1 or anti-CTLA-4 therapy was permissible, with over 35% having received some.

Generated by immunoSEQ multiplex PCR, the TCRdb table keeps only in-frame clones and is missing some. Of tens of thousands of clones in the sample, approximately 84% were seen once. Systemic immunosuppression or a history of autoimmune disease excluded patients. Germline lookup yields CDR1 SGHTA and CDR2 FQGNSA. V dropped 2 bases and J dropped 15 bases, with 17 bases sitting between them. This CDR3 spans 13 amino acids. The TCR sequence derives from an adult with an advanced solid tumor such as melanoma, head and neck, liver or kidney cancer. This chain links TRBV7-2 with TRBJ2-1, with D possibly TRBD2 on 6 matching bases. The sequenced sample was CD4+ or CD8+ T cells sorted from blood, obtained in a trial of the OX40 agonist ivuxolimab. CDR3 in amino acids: CASSLRTIGVLFF. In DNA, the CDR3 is TGTGCCAGCAGCTTACGGACTATCGGGGTCCTGTTCTTC.